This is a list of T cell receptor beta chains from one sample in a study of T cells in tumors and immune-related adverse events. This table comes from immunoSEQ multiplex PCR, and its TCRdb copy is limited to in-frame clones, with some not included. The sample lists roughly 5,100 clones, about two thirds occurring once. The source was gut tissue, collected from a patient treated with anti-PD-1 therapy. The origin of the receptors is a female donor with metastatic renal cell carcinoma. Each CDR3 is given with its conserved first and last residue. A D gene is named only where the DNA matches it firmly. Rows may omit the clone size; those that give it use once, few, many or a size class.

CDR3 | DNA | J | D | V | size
CASSTGGSMNTEAFF | TGTGCCAGTAGTACAGGGGGGAGCATGAACACTGAAGCTTTCTTT | TRBJ1-1 | TRBD1 | TRBV19 | NA
CASSSRLAIGTDTQYF | TGTGCCAGCAGCTCCAGACTAGCGATTGGCACAGATACGCAGTATTTT | TRBJ2-3 | TRBD2 | TRBV11-2 | NA
CASSLASSGESYEQYF | TGTGCCAGCAGCTTAGCATCATCCGGGGAATCCTACGAGCAGTACTTC | TRBJ2-7 | NA | TRBV7-6 | NA
CASSAGQPYTEAFF | TGTGCCAGCAGCGCGGGACAACCATACACTGAAGCTTTCTTT | TRBJ1-1 | NA | TRBV9 | few
CARQGATTGELFF | TGTGCACGACAGGGGGCAACCACCGGGGAGCTGTTTTTT | TRBJ2-2 | TRBD1 | TRBV7-9 | NA
CASSLGGVGQYF | TGTGCCAGCAGCCTTGGAGGCGTCGGGCAGTACTTC | TRBJ2-7 | NA | TRBV11-2 | NA
CAWGSGAGEETQYF | TGTGCCTGGGGGTCAGGAGCGGGAGAAGAGACCCAGTACTTC | TRBJ2-5 | TRBD2 | TRBV30 | NA
CASSQDREAYGYTF | TGCGCCAGCAGCCAGGACAGGGAAGCTTATGGCTACACCTTC | TRBJ1-2 | TRBD1 | TRBV4-3 | medium-sized
CASSQGTDTQYF | TGTGCCAGCAGTCAGGGCACAGATACGCAGTATTTT | TRBJ2-3 | NA | TRBV6-5 | few
CASSNTGAGETQYF | TGTGCCAGTAGTAACACGGGGGCCGGAGAGACCCAGTACTTC | TRBJ2-5 | NA | TRBV19 | once
CASSLALGRGNSPLHF | TGTGCCAGCAGCTTGGCCTTGGGACGCGGGAATTCACCCCTCCACTTT | TRBJ1-6 | NA | TRBV5-4 | NA
CASSPRGPTGGYYSGNTIYF | TGTGCCAGCTCACCACGTGGACCTACAGGGGGGTACTACTCTGGAAACACCATATATTTT | TRBJ1-3 | TRBD1 | TRBV18 | NA
CASSQDLPAYEQYF | TGTGCCAGCAGCCAGGACTTACCGGCCTACGAGCAGTACTTC | TRBJ2-7 | NA | TRBV11-2 | NA
CASSLPGQGPTSGNTIYF | TGTGCCAGCTCACTACCGGGACAGGGACCTACCTCTGGAAACACCATATATTTT | TRBJ1-3 | TRBD1 | TRBV18 | medium-sized
CASSRGTSGGAYEQYF | TGTGCCAGCAGCAGGGGGACTAGCGGGGGGGCCTACGAGCAGTACTTC | TRBJ2-7 | TRBD2 | TRBV9 | NA
CASSSYDWTARGGKGYTF | TGTGCCAGTAGTAGCTACGATTGGACGGCCCGGGGGGGAAAGGGCTACACCTTC | TRBJ1-2 | NA | TRBV19 | NA
CASSDRHYGYTF | TGTGCCAGCAGTGACCGACACTATGGCTACACCTTC | TRBJ1-2 | NA | TRBV6-1 | NA